The T cell receptor (beta chain) described here comes from a study of PD-1 blockade in classical Hodgkin lymphoma. Each patient's relapse followed autologous stem cell transplantation, and brentuximab vedotin exposure varied. This table comes from immunoSEQ multiplex PCR, and its TCRdb copy is limited to in-frame clones, with some not included. The table has approximately 80,000 clones, about nine tenths seen once; the top ten hold under 25%. The TCR originated in a human donor with classical Hodgkin lymphoma. Sequenced material: peripheral blood mononuclear cells (PBMCs), taken at baseline.

CDR3: CAWSPYRQGHGYTF. In DNA form, the CDR3 reads TGTGCCTGGAGTCCCTACCGACAGGGCCATGGCTACACCTTC. This chain uses TRBV30 with TRBJ1-2; 7 nucleotides agree with TRBD1. CDR3 size: 14 residues. V trimming: 2 bases; J trimming: 6 bases; junction bases outside the gene matches: 9. The germline V gene encodes CDR1 GTSNPN and CDR2 SVGIG (reference sequence).